The 31 T cell receptor beta chains presented below share a single source sample, sequenced in a study of cytomegalovirus exposure and HLA in healthy donors. Profiled with immunoSEQ multiplex PCR; TCRdb holds only in-frame clones, not every one. Among over 250,000 clones listed, roughly 87% were seen once. The sample comprised PBMCs. The receptors shown here come from a woman younger than 45 in good health and CMV-seropositive.

The chain carries TRBV29-1 and TRBJ2-2; TRBD2 aligns across 8 bases. Germline lookup yields CDR1 SQVTM and CDR2 ANQGSEA. The V gene end was trimmed by 3 bases and the J gene end by 5 bases; junction bases not matched to a gene: 14. The CDR3 sequence is 17 residues long. The CDR3 sequence is CSVELVLAGFHTGELFF. For the CDR3, the DNA is TGCAGCGTTGAGTTAGTTTTAGCGGGATTCCATACCGGGGAGCTGTTTTTT.

The chain links TRBV30 to TRBJ2-1; 16 positions agree with TRBD2. Germline V gives CDR1 GTSNPN, CDR2 SVGIG (reference sequence). J was trimmed by 10 bases and V by 8 bases; bases with no gene match: 14. The CDR3 covers 16 residues. The CDR3 protein is CARTLGTSGRAKEQFF. CDR3 sequence (DNA): TGTGCCCGCACCCTAGGGACTAGCGGGAGGGCCAAAGAGCAGTTCTTC.

The chain combines TRBV29-1 with TRBJ2-3, with TRBD1 matching 7 bases. Germline loops: CDR1 SQVTM, CDR2 ANQGSEA. The CDR3 extends over 11 amino acids. Losses at the gene ends were 5 bases for V and 5 bases for J; bases not matched to a gene: 1. CDR3 sequence (DNA): TGCAGCGTTACAGGGGTAGATACGCAGTATTTT. Amino acid sequence: CSVTGVDTQYF.

The rearrangement links TRBV27 to TRBJ1-3, with D possibly matching TRBD1 (6 bases). The CDR3 sequence is 15 residues long. Germline V gene data show CDR1 as MNHEY and CDR2 as SMNVEV (reference sequence). Trimming cost V 5 bases and J 4 bases, with 15 bases left between them. The chain's CDR3 is CASSLSTGLGNTIYF. DNA of the CDR3: TGTGCCAGCAGTCTTTCAACAGGGTTAGGAAACACCATATATTTT.

This clone has only one observation. This chain's CDR3 is CASSPRADYEQYF. For the CDR3, the DNA is TGTGCCAGCAGCCCCCGGGCCGACTACGAGCAGTACTTC. This sequence joins TRBV7-9 and TRBJ2-7, with D unresolved. V was cut by 5 bases and J by 3 bases, with 11 bases left in between. The germline CDR1 and CDR2 sequences are SEHNR and FQNEAQ (reference sequence). CDR3 size: 13 residues.

The V and J genes are TRBV2 and TRBJ1-4; perhaps TRBD1 as D (5 bases). V lost 1 base to trimming and J lost 7 bases, with 13 bases between them. The germline V gene encodes CDR1 SNHLY and CDR2 FYNNEI. This CDR3 spans 15 amino acids. The CDR3 bases are TGTGCCAGCAGTGAAGATAGGGGAATGGGTGAAAAACTGTTTTTT. It encodes CASSEDRGMGEKLFF.

The J gene is TRBJ2-7, the V gene TRBV28; D uncertain. The CDR3 spans 13 residues. Germline V gives CDR1 MDHEN, CDR2 SYDVKM. V was cut by 1 base and J by 1 base, with 5 bases left in between. The CDR3 bases are TGTGCCAGCAGTTTATTACTTTCCTACGAGCAGTACTTC. Its protein is CASSLLLSYEQYF. Variable domain in full (rest from reference TRBV28 and TRBJ2-7): DVKVTQSSRYLVKRTGEKVFLECVQDMDHENMFWYRQDPGLGLRLIYFSYDVKMKEKGDIPEGYSVSREKKERFSLILESASTNQTSMYLCASSLLLSYEQYFGPGTRLTVT.

The V call is TRBV18, the J call TRBJ2-7; D ambiguous. The CDR3 contains 15 residues. From germline, CDR1 is KGHSH and CDR2 LQKENI. The V end lost 0 bases, the J end lost 4 bases, and 13 bases lay between the germline ends. CDR3 protein: CASSPPRSPGYEQYF. CDR3 DNA: TGTGCCAGCTCACCACCGAGGTCCCCTGGATACGAGCAGTACTTC.

This clone was recorded once. The rearrangement uses TRBV4-3 and TRBJ1-4, with a possible D match to TRBD1 (5 bases). The CDR3 spans 15 residues. Germline V gene lookup returns CDR1 LGHNA and CDR2 YSLEER. The V end was cut by 5 bases, the J end by 0 bases, with 10 bases between. CDR3 DNA sequence: TGCGCCAGCAGCTTTGGGGCAGCAACTAATGAAAAACTGTTTTTT. Translation: CASSFGAATNEKLFF.

The count of this clone is one. The chain is built from TRBV5-4 and TRBJ2-7; 7 bases map to TRBD1. V lost 4 bases and J lost 0; bases outside the gene matches: 1. Germline loops: CDR1 SGHNT, CDR2 YYREEE (reference sequence). This CDR3 region has 13 residues. CDR3 sequence (DNA): TGTGCCAGCAGCGACAGGGACTCCTACGAGCAGTACTTC. This gives the protein CASSDRDSYEQYF. The full variable domain, its missing parts supplied by reference TRBV5-4 and TRBJ2-7, is ETGVTQSPTHLIKTRGQQVTLRCSSQSGHNTVSWYQQALGQGPQFIFQYYREEENGRGNFPPRFSGLQFPNYSSELNVNALELDDSALYLCASSDRDSYEQYFGPGTRLTVT.

This clone appeared once. The rearrangement joins TRBV18 to TRBJ2-7; D gene uncertain. The CDR3 covers 13 residues. V was trimmed by 2 bases and J by 5 bases, leaving 10 bases between them. The germline V gene encodes CDR1 KGHSH and CDR2 LQKENI. As DNA, the CDR3 is TGTGCCAGCTCACCATATAAGGGTCACGAGCAGTACTTC. It is translated as CASSPYKGHEQYF.

The CDR3 DNA reads TGTGCCAGCAGCTTAGGGGGTCACAATGAGCAGTTCTTC. It yields the protein CASSLGGHNEQFF. The chain links TRBV6-5 to TRBJ2-1; D might be TRBD1 (6 bases). The CDR3 totals 13 residues. V was pared by 6 bases and J by 5 bases, with 11 bases between. Germline CDR1 MNHEY, CDR2 SVGAGI.

The chain's CDR3 is CASSQDAGVDTGELFF. The CDR3 nucleotides are TGCGCCAGCAGCCAAGATGCAGGGGTCGACACCGGGGAGCTGTTTTTT. The chain is built from TRBV4-3 and TRBJ2-2, with a possible D match to TRBD1 (6 bases). This CDR3 is 16 amino acids long. The germline V gene encodes CDR1 LGHNA and CDR2 YSLEER. The V end lost 0 bases, the J end lost 3 bases, and 11 bases lay between the germline ends.

V usage is TRBV5-1 and J usage is TRBJ2-3; weak D call: TRBD2 (6 bases). Trimming removed 0 bases at V and 0 bases at J, with 8 bases between. The CDR3 totals 15 residues. Germline V gene sequence: CDR1 SGHRS, CDR2 YFSETQ. The DNA of the CDR3 is TGCGCCAGCAGCTTGGGAGGACTAAGCACAGATACGCAGTATTTT. Its translation: CASSLGGLSTDTQYF. Supplemented by reference TRBV5-1 and TRBJ2-3, the full variable domain reads KAGVTQTPRYLIKTRGQQVTLSCSPISGHRSVSWYQQTPGQGLQFLFEYFSETQRNKGNFPGRFSGRQFSNSRSEMNVSTLELGDSALYLCASSLGGLSTDTQYFGPGTRLTVL.

J is TRBJ1-4 and V is TRBV13; 8 bases match TRBD1. Germline CDR1 reads PRHDT; CDR2 reads FYEKMQ (reference sequence). The length of the CDR3 is 15 residues. The junction had 10 bases not matched to a gene; V was cut back by 5 bases and J by 8 bases. For the CDR3, the DNA is TGTGCCAGCAGCGCCTTCCAGGGGGCCTTCGAAAAACTGTTTTTT. Encoded protein: CASSAFQGAFEKLFF.

In DNA, the CDR3 is TGTGCCAGCAGCGAAACCGGGACTAGCGATTCGGAGCAGTACTTC. As protein: CASSETGTSDSEQYF. The chain links TRBV4-2 to TRBJ2-7; 10 bases fit TRBD2. The CDR3 has 15 amino acids. V was clipped by 5 bases and J by 7 bases; unmatched bases: 11. Germline V gene lookup returns CDR1 LGHNA and CDR2 YNFKEQ.

The V call is TRBV7-2, the J call TRBJ1-5, with 11 nucleotides matching TRBD1. The germline CDR1 and CDR2 sequences are SGHTA and FQGNSA. V gave up 0 bases and J gave up 2 bases; unmatched junction bases: 9. This CDR3 spans 19 amino acids. The DNA for the CDR3 is TGTGCCAGCAGCTTAGCTAGATGGGGACAGGGGGAAGGCAATCAGCCCCAGCATTTT. Protein sequence: CASSLARWGQGEGNQPQHF.

This chain joins TRBV7-8 and TRBJ1-5; D gene uncertain. Germline CDR1 is SGHVS and CDR2 is FQNEAQ. The CDR3 is made up of 15 amino acids. Trimming shortened V by 5 bases and J by 0 bases, and 11 bases separated the two germline ends. CDR3 protein: CASSLLGGSNQPQHF. The CDR3 region has the DNA TGTGCCAGCAGCCTCCTCGGTGGTAGCAATCAGCCCCAGCATTTT. The full variable domain, rest sourced from reference TRBV7-8 and TRBJ1-5, is GAGVSQSPRYKVAKRGQDVALRCDPISGHVSLFWYQQALGQGPEFLTYFQNEAQLDKSGLPSDRFFAERPEGSVSTLKIQRTQQEDSAVYLCASSLLGGSNQPQHFGDGTRLSIL.

This clone occurred once. V gene TRBV6-5 combines with J gene TRBJ2-2; no firm D call. V was pared by 0 bases and J by 5 bases, with 10 bases between. The CDR3 is made up of 15 amino acids. CDR1 and CDR2 (germline): MNHEY, SVGAGI. The CDR3 DNA reads TGTGCCAGCAGTTACTCGATTCTTTCTACCGGGGAGCTGTTTTTT. This codes for CASSYSILSTGELFF.

V gene TRBV7-8 combines with J gene TRBJ2-1; D unresolved. This CDR3 contains 13 residues. Trimming took off 5 bases at V and 8 bases at J, with 13 bases between the two ends. CDR1 is SGHVS and CDR2 is FQNEAQ in the germline V gene. CDR3 sequence: CASSQIPRHEQFF. The CDR3 nucleotides are TGTGCCAGCAGCCAGATCCCCAGGCATGAGCAGTTCTTC.

V usage is TRBV30 and J usage is TRBJ2-1; possible D gene TRBD2, 5 bases. Between the trimmed V and J ends, which lost 3 bases and 6 bases, there was a span of 15 bases. Germline V gene data show CDR1 as GTSNPN and CDR2 as SVGIG (reference sequence). The CDR3 consists of 14 residues. In nucleotides, the CDR3 is TGTGCCTGGAGCCCGGGGATGGGGTTCAATGAGCAGTTCTTC. Translation gives CAWSPGMGFNEQFF.

A note on this clone: Other DNA sequences in the sample encode the same CDR3. The chain couples TRBV19 to TRBJ2-3; the D gene is possibly TRBD2 (6 bases). Per the germline V gene, CDR1 is LNHDA and CDR2 is SQIVND (reference sequence). This CDR3 comprises 14 residues. Trimming shortened V by 5 bases and J by 2 bases, and 11 bases separated the two germline ends. DNA for the CDR3: TGTGCCAGTAGTCAAGGCGGGAACACAGATACGCAGTATTTT. It yields the protein CASSQGGNTDTQYF.

V usage is TRBV29-1 and J usage is TRBJ2-1; a possible D gene is TRBD2 (5 bases). The CDR3 runs to 12 residues. Germline CDR1 SQVTM, CDR2 ANQGSEA. Trimming cost V 6 bases and J 4 bases, with 10 bases left between them. The CDR3, as DNA: TGCAGCGTCCTAGCCGTTTACAATGAGCAGTTCTTC. It translates to CSVLAVYNEQFF.

This rearrangement joins TRBV28 to TRBJ1-5, with D possibly matching TRBD1 (5 bases). V shed 7 bases and J shed 5 bases, with 18 bases lying between them. This CDR3 has 15 residues. Germline V lookup: CDR1 MDHEN, CDR2 SYDVKM. Here the CDR3 reads CASMQGTVGDQPQHF. The CDR3 DNA is TGTGCCAGCATGCAAGGGACTGTCGGCGATCAGCCCCAGCATTTT.

The V and J genes are TRBV2 and TRBJ1-2; D is possibly TRBD1 (6 bases). Germline V gives CDR1 SNHLY, CDR2 FYNNEI. This CDR3 is 14 amino acids long. V was cut by 6 bases and J by 1 base, with 12 bases left in between. In DNA form, the CDR3 reads TGTGCCAGCAGCAAACAGGGAATTAACTATGGCTACACCTTC. Residues: CASSKQGINYGYTF. Variable domain in full (rest from reference TRBV2 and TRBJ1-2): EPEVTQTPSHQVTQMGQEVILRCVPISNHLYFYWYRQILGQKVEFLVSFYNNEISEKSEIFDDQFSVERPDGSNFTLKIRSTKLEDSAMYFCASSKQGINYGYTFGSGTRLTVV.

The chain links TRBV5-4 to TRBJ2-7, with 13 positions matching TRBD2. The CDR3 spans 15 residues. V lost 10 bases, J lost 0 bases, and 7 bases stayed unmatched. The germline V gene encodes CDR1 SGHNT and CDR2 YYREEE (reference sequence). This CDR3 reads CAGGLAGVNSYEQYF. The CDR3 coding sequence is TGTGCCGGAGGACTAGCGGGGGTGAACTCCTACGAGCAGTACTTC.

V usage is TRBV7-6 and J usage is TRBJ2-3, with 8 bases identical to TRBD2. Germline loops: CDR1 SGHVS, CDR2 FNYEAQ. This CDR3 region has 16 residues. Trimming took 1 base from V and 0 from J; bases not matched to a gene: 3. The CDR3 region is CASSLERGGSTDTQYF. Written as DNA, the CDR3 is TGTGCCAGCAGCTTAGAACGGGGGGGGAGCACAGATACGCAGTATTTT.

The chain joins TRBV5-1 to TRBJ2-7; D call uncertain. This CDR3 spans 12 amino acids. CDR1 is SGHRS, CDR2 YFSETQ, per germline. The V end lost 7 bases, the J end lost 0 bases, and 8 bases lay between the germline ends. The CDR3 protein is CASALDSYEQYF. In nucleotides, the CDR3 is TGCGCCAGCGCACTTGACTCCTACGAGCAGTACTTC.

The chain joins TRBV14 to TRBJ2-2; D unresolved. The ends were cut back, 5 bases at V and 4 bases at J, with 20 bases in the middle. Looked up from germline, CDR1 is SGHDN and CDR2 is FVKESK. This CDR3 is 17 amino acids long. The CDR3 bases are TGTGCCAGCAGCTCCGTACCTTTCGCGTACCTCACCGGGGAGCTGTTTTTT. Translating gives CASSSVPFAYLTGELFF.

This clone counts as medium-sized. This chain connects TRBV28 to TRBJ2-7; no clear D. The length of the CDR3 is 13 residues. V lost 3 bases and J lost 2, with 8 bases in between. Germline V CDR1 and CDR2: MDHEN, SYDVKM. In DNA, the CDR3 is TGTGCCAGCAGTTTTAGTTCCCCCTACGAGCAGTACTTC. Protein product: CASSFSSPYEQYF.

This sequence joins TRBV9 and TRBJ2-7; 9 nucleotides line up with TRBD2. The germline V gene encodes CDR1 SGDLS and CDR2 YYNGEE. J gave up 6 bases and V 4 bases, and 11 bases lay outside the gene matches. CDR3 length: 15 residues. The CDR3 loop reads CASSLSVAGDSEQYF. DNA for the CDR3: TGTGCCAGCAGCCTCAGTGTAGCGGGAGACTCCGAGCAGTACTTC. The full variable domain, in which reference TRBV9 and TRBJ2-7 provide the parts outside the CDR3, is DSGVTQTPKHLITATGQRVTLRCSPRSGDLSVYWYQQSLDQGLQFLIQYYNGEERAKGNILERFSAQQFPDLHSELNLSSLELGDSALYFCASSLSVAGDSEQYFGPGTRLTVT.